This T cell receptor beta chain was observed in a study of T-cell memory formation after mild COVID-19. Each CDR3 protein gets one entry after TCRdb re-called the 5' RACE reads with MiXCR. The profile shows more than 250,000 distinct CDR3 sequences, about 17% of them singletons. This clonotype has more than one count but fewer than ten. Its antigen is not identified. Per germline, CDR1 LNHDA and CDR2 SQIVND (reference sequence). The V and J ends lost 1 base and 3 bases respectively, with 8 bases between them. This CDR3 comprises 14 residues. Study-level results: Day 15 to 85 contracting clones showed balanced CD4/CD8; day 15 to 37 expanders favored CD4+.

Sequenced material: PBMCs or a T cell subset sorted from them (not recorded which). The TCR comes from a man between 18 and 29 years old who had mild COVID-19 (a few samples of this study predate the infection). Cell type and time point are not known. The chain couples TRBV19 to TRBJ2-3; D ambiguous. The CDR3 protein is CASSIALLTDTQYF. DNA for the CDR3: TGTGCCAGTAGTATAGCGCTACTAACAGATACGCAGTATTTT.